One and the same sample provided the 15 T cell receptor beta chains below, sequenced in a study of blood T cells in healthy people across ages. Primed by a sample-barcoded 5' primer and a J-beta primer mix, a second PCR proceeded for about 7 to 11 cycles. MiXCR, applied by TCRdb to the 5' RACE reads, yields one record per CDR3 protein. Counted here are 1.2 million to 1.5 million distinct CDR3 sequences, around 39% occurring once; the ten biggest clones make up 7.9%. The sample consisted of blood. Source of these receptors: a young woman in good health.

The CDR3 region is CASRTRGNYNEQFF. CDR3 sequence (DNA): TGTGCCAGCAGGACCCGGGGTAACTACAATGAGCAGTTCTTC. The gene calls are TRBV5-6 and TRBJ2-1, with D perhaps matching TRBD2 (5 bases). Germline-derived CDR1 and CDR2 are SGHDT and YYEEEE. V lost 5 bases and J 3 bases, leaving 12 bases between the germline ends. The CDR3 spans 14 residues. Based on the CDR3 plus reference TRBV5-6 and TRBJ2-1, the full variable domain is DAGVTQSPTHLIKTRGQQVTLRCSPKSGHDTVSWYQQALGQGPQFIFQYYEEEERQRGNFPDRFSGHQFPNYSSELNVNALLLGDSALYLCASRTRGNYNEQFFGPGTRLTVL.

This chain joins TRBV28 and TRBJ1-2, with 7 bases identical to TRBD1. Germline values: CDR1 MDHEN, CDR2 SYDVKM. With V trimmed by 5 bases and J by 8 bases, 14 bases remained unmatched. This CDR3 region has 15 residues. The CDR3 sequence: CASSPGKGQLAGYTF. In nucleotides, the CDR3 is TGTGCCAGCAGTCCCGGGAAGGGACAGTTAGCGGGCTACACCTTC.

Many counts were recorded for this clonotype. The chain has TRBV20-1 and TRBJ1-2; 7 positions agree with TRBD1. The V gene end was trimmed by 5 bases and the J gene end by 4 bases; junction bases not matched to a gene: 10. This CDR3 region has 14 residues. Germline CDR1 reads DFQATT; CDR2 reads SNEGSKA (reference sequence). CDR3 sequence: CSALPGQTIYGYTF. The CDR3 DNA is TGCAGTGCTTTACCGGGACAGACCATCTATGGCTACACCTTC.

The chain is built from TRBV10-3 and TRBJ2-6, with D perhaps TRBD2 (6 bases). Germline V gene sequence: CDR1 ENHRY, CDR2 SYGVKD. Trimming took off 8 bases at V and 0 bases at J, with 11 bases between the two ends. The CDR3 runs 15 residues. CDR3 sequence (DNA): TGTGCCATCCCGAGGGAGGACTCTGGGGCCAACGTCCTGACTTTC. The encoded protein is CAIPREDSGANVLTF.

The chain recombines TRBV10-3 with TRBJ1-6; D is unclear. CDR1 is ENHRY, CDR2 SYGVKD, per germline. V was trimmed by 3 bases and J by 9 bases, leaving 15 bases between them. The CDR3 is made up of 15 amino acids. The CDR3 here is CAISDKKPAGSPLHF. CDR3 sequence (DNA): TGTGCCATCAGTGATAAAAAACCGGCGGGTTCACCCCTCCACTTT.

This sequence joins TRBV6-2 or TRBV6-3 and TRBJ2-1; TRBD2 agrees at 10 bases. The CDR3 covers 15 residues. Trimming removed 5 bases from V and 5 bases from J; junction bases left unmatched: 6. Germline CDR1 is MNHEY and CDR2 is SVGEGT. The CDR3 here is CASSHPSGGNNEQFF. CDR3 sequence (DNA): TGTGCCAGCAGTCACCCTAGCGGGGGTAACAATGAGCAGTTCTTC.

This clonotype was counted between two and nine times. The chain carries TRBV20-1 and TRBJ2-5, with 12 positions matching TRBD2. Germline CDR1 DFQATT, CDR2 SNEGSKA (reference sequence). The CDR3 runs 16 residues. V lost 2 bases and J lost 1; bases outside the gene matches: 5. CDR3 sequence: CSARTLAGGPQETQYF. In DNA form, the CDR3 reads TGCAGTGCTAGAACCCTAGCGGGGGGGCCCCAAGAGACCCAGTACTTC.

The chain joins TRBV2 to TRBJ1-2, with TRBD1 matching over 7 bases. Per germline, CDR1 SNHLY and CDR2 FYNNEI. The V segment lost 7 bases and the J segment 0 bases; nucleotides outside the gene matches: 5. This CDR3 has 14 residues. The CDR3 loop is CASNGQVANYGYTF. The CDR3 nucleotides read TGTGCCAGCAACGGACAGGTCGCTAACTATGGCTACACCTTC.

For the CDR3, the DNA is TGTGCCAGCAGCTTAGTGAATACAACGGAGCGGAACAGGGGCGCGCACAATGAGCAGTACTTC. It encodes CASSLVNTTERNRGAHNEQYF. This chain connects TRBV11-2 to TRBJ2-7; the match to TRBD1 covers 7 bases. Germline CDR1 reads SGHAT; CDR2 reads FQNNGV. The V and J ends lost 1 base and 7 bases, in that order; junction bases with no gene match: 28. The CDR3 extends over 21 amino acids.

The chain combines TRBV25-1 with TRBJ2-5; weak D call: TRBD2 (5 bases). The CDR3 extends over 12 amino acids. Trimming left V 5 bases short and J 9 bases short, with 13 bases between. The germline V gene encodes CDR1 MGHDK and CDR2 SYGVNS. This chain's CDR3 is CASSRTSGAQYF. CDR3 DNA: TGTGCCAGCAGTCGTACGTCCGGGGCCCAGTACTTC.

This sequence joins TRBV5-1 and TRBJ2-1; 14 positions agree with TRBD2. Germline loops: CDR1 SGHRS, CDR2 YFSETQ. CDR3 length: 17 residues. The J segment lost 9 bases and the V segment lost 2 bases, leaving 10 bases of the junction unmatched. The CDR3 here is CASSLSGTSGGRGEQFF. The CDR3, as DNA: TGCGCCAGCAGCTTATCTGGGACTAGCGGGGGACGGGGTGAGCAGTTCTTC.

This clonotype was seen a few times. The chain combines TRBV24-1 with TRBJ1-6; D is unresolved. Germline lookup yields CDR1 KGHDR and CDR2 SFDVKD. This CDR3 spans 14 amino acids. The V end was cut by 3 bases, the J end by 8 bases, with 10 bases between. This CDR3 reads CATSDAATDSPLHF. The DNA for the CDR3 is TGTGCCACCAGTGATGCCGCCACTGATTCACCCCTCCACTTT.

The chain links TRBV14 to TRBJ1-1, with D possibly TRBD1 on 5 matching bases. V lost 6 bases and J 3 bases, leaving 20 bases between the germline ends. There are 16 residues in the CDR3. The germline gives CDR1 SGHDN, CDR2 FVKESK. The CDR3 region has the DNA TGTGCCAGCAGTCAAAGAATATTCGACAGAGACACTGAAGCTTTCTTT. Amino acids: CASSQRIFDRDTEAFF. The full variable domain, in which reference TRBV14 and TRBJ1-1 provide the parts outside the CDR3, is EAGVTQFPSHSVIEKGQTVTLRCDPISGHDNLYWYRRVMGKEIKFLLHFVKESKQDESGMPNNRFLAERTGGTYSTLKVQPAELEDSGVYFCASSQRIFDRDTEAFFGQGTRLTVV.

This clonotype was picked up a small number of times. The CDR3: CASSLQLAGGPDEQFF. CDR3 coding DNA: TGTGCCAGCAGCTTGCAACTAGCGGGAGGCCCTGATGAGCAGTTCTTC. This chain connects TRBV11-2 to TRBJ2-1; 12 nucleotides align to TRBD2. Germline V CDR1 and CDR2: SGHAT, FQNNGV. V lost 3 bases and J lost 8; bases outside the gene matches: 8. The CDR3 sequence is 16 residues long.

This clonotype was seen more than once but under ten times. The chain combines TRBV7-2 with TRBJ2-7; D unresolved. The V gene lost 2 bases and the J gene lost 5 bases, with 7 bases spanning the gap. Looked up from germline, CDR1 is SGHTA and CDR2 is FQGNSA. CDR3 size: 12 residues. Written as DNA, the CDR3 is TGTGCCAGCAGCTTATCGCAGGACGAGCAGTACTTC. Amino acid sequence: CASSLSQDEQYF.